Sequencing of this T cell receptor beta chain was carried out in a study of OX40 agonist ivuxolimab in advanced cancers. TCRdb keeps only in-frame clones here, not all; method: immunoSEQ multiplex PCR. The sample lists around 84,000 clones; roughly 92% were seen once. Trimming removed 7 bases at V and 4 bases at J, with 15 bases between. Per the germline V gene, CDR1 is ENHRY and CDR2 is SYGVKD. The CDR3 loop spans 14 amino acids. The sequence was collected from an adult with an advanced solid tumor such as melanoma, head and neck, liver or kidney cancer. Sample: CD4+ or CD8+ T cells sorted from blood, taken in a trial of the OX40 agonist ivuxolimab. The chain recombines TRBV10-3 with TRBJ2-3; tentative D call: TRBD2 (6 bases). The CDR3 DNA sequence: TGTGCCATCATGGGACTGGGGTCGGCAGATACGCAGTATTTT. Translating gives CAIMGLGSADTQYF.